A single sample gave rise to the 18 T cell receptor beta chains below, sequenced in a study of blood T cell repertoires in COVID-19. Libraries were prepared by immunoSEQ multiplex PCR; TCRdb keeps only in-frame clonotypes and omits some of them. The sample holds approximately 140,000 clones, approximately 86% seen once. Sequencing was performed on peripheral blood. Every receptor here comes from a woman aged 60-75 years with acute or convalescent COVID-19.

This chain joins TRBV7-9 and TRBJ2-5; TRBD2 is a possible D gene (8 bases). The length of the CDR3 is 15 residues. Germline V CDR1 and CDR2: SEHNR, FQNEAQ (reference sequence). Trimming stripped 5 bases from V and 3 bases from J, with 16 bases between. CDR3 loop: CASSDGTAGEETQYF. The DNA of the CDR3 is TGTGCCAGCAGCGACGGGACAGCGGGGGAAGAGACCCAGTACTTC.

For the CDR3, the DNA is TGTGCCAGTAGGGTATCGCACGGTGGGGGGGCCTCCTACAATGAGCAGTTCTTC. Its translation is CASRVSHGGGASYNEQFF. J is TRBJ2-1 and V is TRBV19, with a weak D call TRBD2 (7 bases). Deletions cut 6 bases from V and 0 bases from J, with 21 bases between. The CDR3 totals 18 residues. Germline V gene sequence: CDR1 LNHDA, CDR2 SQIVND (reference sequence).

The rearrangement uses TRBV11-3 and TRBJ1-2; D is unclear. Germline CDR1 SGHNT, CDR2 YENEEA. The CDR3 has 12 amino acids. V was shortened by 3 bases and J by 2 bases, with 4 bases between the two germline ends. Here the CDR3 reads CASSFENYGYTF. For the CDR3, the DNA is TGTGCCAGCAGCTTCGAGAACTATGGCTACACCTTC.

The CDR3 region is CASSYSNGGLETQYF. In nucleotides, the CDR3 is TGTGCCAGCAGTTACTCGAACGGGGGGCTGGAGACCCAGTACTTC. V and J are TRBV6-5 and TRBJ2-5, with D maybe TRBD2 (7 bases). Trimming took 0 bases from V and 5 from J, leaving 13 bases between them. Per the germline V gene, CDR1 is MNHEY and CDR2 is SVGAGI. The length of the CDR3 is 15 residues.

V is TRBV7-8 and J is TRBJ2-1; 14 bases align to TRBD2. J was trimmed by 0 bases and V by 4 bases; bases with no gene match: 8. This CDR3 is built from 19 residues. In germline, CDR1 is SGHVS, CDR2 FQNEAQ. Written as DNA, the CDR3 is TGTGCCAGCAGCTCCGGACTAGCGGGGGGTTCTAGCTCCTACAATGAGCAGTTCTTC. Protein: CASSSGLAGGSSSYNEQFF.

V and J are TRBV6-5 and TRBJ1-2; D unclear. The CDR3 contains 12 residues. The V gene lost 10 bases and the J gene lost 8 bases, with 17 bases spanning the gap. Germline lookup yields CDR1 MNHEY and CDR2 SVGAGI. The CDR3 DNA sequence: TGTGCCACCACGGCAGGCTCCCTCGGCTACACCTTC. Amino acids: CATTAGSLGYTF.

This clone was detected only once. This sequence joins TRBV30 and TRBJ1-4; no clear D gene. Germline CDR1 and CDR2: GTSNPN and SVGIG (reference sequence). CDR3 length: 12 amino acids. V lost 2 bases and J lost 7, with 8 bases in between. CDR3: CAWSRSGEKLFF. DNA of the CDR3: TGTGCCTGGAGTCGGAGTGGTGAAAAACTGTTTTTT.

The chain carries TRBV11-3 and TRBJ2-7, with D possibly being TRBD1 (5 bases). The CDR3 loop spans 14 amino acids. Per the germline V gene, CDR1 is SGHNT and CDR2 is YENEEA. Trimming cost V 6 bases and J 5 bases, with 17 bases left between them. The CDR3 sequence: CASRARQGGDEQYF. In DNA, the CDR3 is TGTGCCAGCAGGGCTCGGCAGGGTGGGGACGAGCAGTACTTC.

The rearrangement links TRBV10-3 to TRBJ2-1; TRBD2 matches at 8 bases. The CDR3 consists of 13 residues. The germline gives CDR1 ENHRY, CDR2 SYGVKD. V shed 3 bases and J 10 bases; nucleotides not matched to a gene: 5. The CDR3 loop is CAISDGTRGEQFF. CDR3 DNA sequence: TGTGCCATCAGTGACGGGACTAGAGGGGAGCAGTTCTTC.

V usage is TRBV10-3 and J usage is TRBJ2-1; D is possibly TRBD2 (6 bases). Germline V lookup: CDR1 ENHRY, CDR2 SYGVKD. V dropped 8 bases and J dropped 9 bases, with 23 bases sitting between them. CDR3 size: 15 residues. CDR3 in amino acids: CAIGEGRDWRGEQFF. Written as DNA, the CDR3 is TGTGCCATCGGCGAAGGCAGGGACTGGAGGGGTGAGCAGTTCTTC.

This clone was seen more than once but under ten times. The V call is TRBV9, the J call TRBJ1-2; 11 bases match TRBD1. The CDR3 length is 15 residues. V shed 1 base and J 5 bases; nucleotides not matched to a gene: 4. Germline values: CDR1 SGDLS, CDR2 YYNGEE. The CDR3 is CASSVHGQGAYGYTF. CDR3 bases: TGTGCCAGCAGCGTACATGGACAGGGGGCTTATGGCTACACCTTC. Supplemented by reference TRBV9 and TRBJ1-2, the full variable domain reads DSGVTQTPKHLITATGQRVTLRCSPRSGDLSVYWYQQSLDQGLQFLIQYYNGEERAKGNILERFSAQQFPDLHSELNLSSLELGDSALYFCASSVHGQGAYGYTFGSGTRLTVV.

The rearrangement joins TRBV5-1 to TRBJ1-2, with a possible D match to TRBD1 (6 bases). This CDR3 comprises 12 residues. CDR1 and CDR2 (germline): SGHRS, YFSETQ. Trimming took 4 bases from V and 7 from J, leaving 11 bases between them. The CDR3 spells CASSLQGTGYTF. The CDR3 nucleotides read TGCGCCAGCAGCCTGCAGGGGACTGGCTACACCTTC.

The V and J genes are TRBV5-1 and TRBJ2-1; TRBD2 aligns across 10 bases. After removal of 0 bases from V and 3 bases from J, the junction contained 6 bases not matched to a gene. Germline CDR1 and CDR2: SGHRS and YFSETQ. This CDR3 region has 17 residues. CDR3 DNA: TGCGCCAGCAGCTTGGTTAGTAGCGGGGGGCACTACAATGAGCAGTTCTTC. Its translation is CASSLVSSGGHYNEQFF.

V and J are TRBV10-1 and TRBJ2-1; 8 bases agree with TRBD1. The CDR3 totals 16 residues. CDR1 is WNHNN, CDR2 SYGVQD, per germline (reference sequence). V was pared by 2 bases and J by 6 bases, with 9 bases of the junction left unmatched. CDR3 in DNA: TGCGCCAGCAGTGAGGATGCAGGGGGCCCCGGCAATGAGCAGTTCTTC. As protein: CASSEDAGGPGNEQFF.

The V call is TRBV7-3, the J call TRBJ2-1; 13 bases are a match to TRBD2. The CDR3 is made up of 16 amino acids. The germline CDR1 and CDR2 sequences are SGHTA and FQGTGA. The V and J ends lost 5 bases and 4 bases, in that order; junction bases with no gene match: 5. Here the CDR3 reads CASSLGTSGAYNEQFF. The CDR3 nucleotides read TGTGCCAGCAGCCTGGGGACTAGCGGGGCTTACAATGAGCAGTTCTTC.

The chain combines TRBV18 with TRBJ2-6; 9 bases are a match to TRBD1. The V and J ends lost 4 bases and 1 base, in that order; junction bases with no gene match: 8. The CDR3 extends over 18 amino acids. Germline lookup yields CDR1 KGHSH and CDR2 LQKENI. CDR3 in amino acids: CASSRTGTGTSGANVLTF. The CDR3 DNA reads TGTGCCAGCTCACGGACCGGGACAGGGACTTCTGGGGCCAACGTCCTGACTTTC.

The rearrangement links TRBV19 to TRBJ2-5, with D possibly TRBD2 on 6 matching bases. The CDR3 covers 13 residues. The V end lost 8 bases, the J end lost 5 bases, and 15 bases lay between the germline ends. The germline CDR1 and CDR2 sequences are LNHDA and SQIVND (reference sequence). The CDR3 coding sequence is TGTGCCAGTCAGGGCTGGGGGGTCGAGACCCAGTACTTC. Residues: CASQGWGVETQYF.

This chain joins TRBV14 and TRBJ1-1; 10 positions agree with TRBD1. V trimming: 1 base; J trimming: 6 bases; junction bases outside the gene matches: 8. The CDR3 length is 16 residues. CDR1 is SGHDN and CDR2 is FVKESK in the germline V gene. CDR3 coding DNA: TGTGCCAGCAGCCAAGGCCCCGGACAGGGGGAGCCTGAAGCTTTCTTT. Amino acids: CASSQGPGQGEPEAFF.